This T cell receptor (beta chain) originates from a study of blood T cell repertoires in COVID-19. This clone was observed a single time. TCRdb keeps only in-frame clones here, not all; method: immunoSEQ multiplex PCR. The data hold 300,000 to 400,000 clones, with about 93% observed a single time. Sequenced sample: peripheral blood. The TCR comes from a woman aged 18-30 years who had recovered from COVID-19.

The CDR3, as DNA: TGTGCCAGCAGCCAAGATCTTAGCGGGAGGGCCTATGAGACCCAGTACTTC. Amino acids: CASSQDLSGRAYETQYF. The V gene is TRBV3-1 (or the pseudogene TRBV3-2), the J gene TRBJ2-5; 11 bases map to TRBD2. Trimming cost V 0 bases and J 5 bases; bases outside gene matches: 8. The CDR3 length is 17 residues. CDR1 is LGHDT, CDR2 YNNKEL, per germline (reference sequence).